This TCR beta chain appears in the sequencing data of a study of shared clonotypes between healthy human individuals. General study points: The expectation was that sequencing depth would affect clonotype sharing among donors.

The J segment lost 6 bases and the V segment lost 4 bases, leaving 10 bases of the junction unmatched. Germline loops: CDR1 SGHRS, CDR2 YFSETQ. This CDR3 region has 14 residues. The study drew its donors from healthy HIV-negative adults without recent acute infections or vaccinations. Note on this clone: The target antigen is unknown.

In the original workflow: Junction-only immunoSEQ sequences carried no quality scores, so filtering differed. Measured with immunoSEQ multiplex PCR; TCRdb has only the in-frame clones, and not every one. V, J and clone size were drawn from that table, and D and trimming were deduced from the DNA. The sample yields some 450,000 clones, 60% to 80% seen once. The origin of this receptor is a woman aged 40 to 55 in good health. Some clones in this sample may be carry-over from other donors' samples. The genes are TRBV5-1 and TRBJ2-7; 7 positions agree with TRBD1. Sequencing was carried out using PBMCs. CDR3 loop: CASSAYRGSFEQYF. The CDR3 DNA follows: TGCGCCAGCAGCGCCTACAGGGGATCTTTCGAGCAGTACTTC. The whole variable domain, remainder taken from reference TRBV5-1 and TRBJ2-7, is KAGVTQTPRYLIKTRGQQVTLSCSPISGHRSVSWYQQTPGQGLQFLFEYFSETQRNKGNFPGRFSGRQFSNSRSEMNVSTLELGDSALYLCASSAYRGSFEQYFGPGTRLTVT.